The entry below gives a single T cell receptor (beta chain) sequence along with its context. The data stem from a study of blood T cell repertoires in COVID-19. The data were produced by immunoSEQ multiplex PCR, yet TCRdb's version contains in-frame clones alone and is incomplete. Among roughly 150,000 clones listed, nearly 80% were seen once. The source of this sequence is a woman of 80 years or more with acute or convalescent COVID-19. The source material was peripheral blood.

The DNA for the CDR3 is TGCGCCAGCAGCGGCCTAGCGGGGGTGATCACCGGGGAGCTGTTTTTT. Amino acids: CASSGLAGVITGELFF. The chain employs TRBV5-1 and TRBJ2-2, with 10 bases that match TRBD2. Trimming cost V 4 bases and J 4 bases; bases outside gene matches: 7. The CDR3 length is 16 residues. The germline gives CDR1 SGHRS, CDR2 YFSETQ.